This entry describes one T cell receptor (beta chain). Trimming at V came to 8 bases and at J to 2 bases, leaving 5 bases not matched to a gene. Germline lookup yields CDR1 LNHDA and CDR2 SQIVND (reference sequence). The CDR3 runs to 14 residues. Assay used: immunoSEQ multiplex PCR; TCRdb lists only in-frame clones, some missing. Of 210,000 or so clones listed, approximately 81% were seen once; the top ten hold 15% to 20%. The entry originates in a study of blood T cell repertoires in COVID-19. This TCR was recovered from a woman over 75 with active or convalescent COVID-19. The J gene is TRBJ2-5, the V gene TRBV19; 10 bases map to TRBD1. Sample: peripheral blood. The DNA for the CDR3 is TGTGCCAGTCCGGGACAGGGGAGGCAAGAGACCCAGTACTTC. Residues: CASPGQGRQETQYF.